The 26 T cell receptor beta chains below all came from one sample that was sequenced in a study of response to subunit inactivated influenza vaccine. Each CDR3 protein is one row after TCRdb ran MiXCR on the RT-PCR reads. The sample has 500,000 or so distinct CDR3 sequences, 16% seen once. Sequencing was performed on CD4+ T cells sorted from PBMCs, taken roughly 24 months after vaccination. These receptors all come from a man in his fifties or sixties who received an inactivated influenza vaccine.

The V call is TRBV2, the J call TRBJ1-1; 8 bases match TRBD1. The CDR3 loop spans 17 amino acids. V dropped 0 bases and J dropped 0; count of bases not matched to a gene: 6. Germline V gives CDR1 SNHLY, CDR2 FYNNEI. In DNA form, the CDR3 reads TGTGCCAGCAGTGAAGCCAACAGGGGGACCATGAACACTGAAGCTTTCTTT. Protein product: CASSEANRGTMNTEAFF.

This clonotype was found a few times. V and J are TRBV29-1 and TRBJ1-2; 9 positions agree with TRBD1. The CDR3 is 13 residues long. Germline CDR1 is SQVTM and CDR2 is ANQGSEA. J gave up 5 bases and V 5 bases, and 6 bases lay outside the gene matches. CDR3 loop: CSVHDGQGYGYTF. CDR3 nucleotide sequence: TGCAGCGTTCATGATGGACAGGGGTATGGCTACACCTTC.

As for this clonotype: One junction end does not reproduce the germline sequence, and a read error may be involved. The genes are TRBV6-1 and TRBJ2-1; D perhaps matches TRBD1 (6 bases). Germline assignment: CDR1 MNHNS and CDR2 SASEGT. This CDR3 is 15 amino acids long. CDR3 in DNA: TGTGCCAGCAGTCTCGGGACACTTTCCTCCAATGAGCAGTTCTTC. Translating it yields CASSLGTLSSNEQFF.

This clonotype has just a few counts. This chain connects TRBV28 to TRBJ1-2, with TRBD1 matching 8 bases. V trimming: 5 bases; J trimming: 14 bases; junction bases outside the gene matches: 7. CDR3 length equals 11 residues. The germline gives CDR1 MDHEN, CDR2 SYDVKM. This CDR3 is CASSIGQGLTF. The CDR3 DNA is TGTGCCAGCAGTATTGGACAGGGCCTAACCTTC.

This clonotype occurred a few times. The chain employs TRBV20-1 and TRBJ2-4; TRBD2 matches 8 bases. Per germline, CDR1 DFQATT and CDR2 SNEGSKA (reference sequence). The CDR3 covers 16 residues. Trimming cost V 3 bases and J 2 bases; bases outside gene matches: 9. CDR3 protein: CSASSVREAPKNIQYF. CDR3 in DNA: TGCAGTGCTAGTAGTGTGCGGGAGGCCCCCAAAAACATTCAGTACTTC.

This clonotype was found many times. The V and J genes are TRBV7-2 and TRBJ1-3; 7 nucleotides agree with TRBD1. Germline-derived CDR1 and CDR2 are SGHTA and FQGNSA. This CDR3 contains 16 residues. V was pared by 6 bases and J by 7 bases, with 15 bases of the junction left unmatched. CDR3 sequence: CASSHQFPGGANTIYF. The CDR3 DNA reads TGTGCCAGCAGTCACCAATTTCCAGGGGGAGCGAACACCATATATTTT.

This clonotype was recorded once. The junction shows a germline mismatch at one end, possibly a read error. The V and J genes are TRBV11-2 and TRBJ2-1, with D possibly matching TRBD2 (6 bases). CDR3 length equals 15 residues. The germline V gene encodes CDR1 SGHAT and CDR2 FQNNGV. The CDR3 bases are TGTGCCAGCAGCTTAGTAGGGACTTCCTTCAATGAGCAGTTCTTC. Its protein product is CASSLVGTSFNEQFF.

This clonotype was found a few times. The CDR3 region has the DNA TGCGCCAGCAGCCTGGACGTCTACACTGAAGCTTTCTTT. Translation: CASSLDVYTEAFF. The chain has TRBV5-1 and TRBJ1-1, with unresolved D. Germline V gene lookup returns CDR1 SGHRS and CDR2 YFSETQ. V was clipped by 4 bases and J by 3 bases, with 10 bases between them. The CDR3 consists of 13 residues.

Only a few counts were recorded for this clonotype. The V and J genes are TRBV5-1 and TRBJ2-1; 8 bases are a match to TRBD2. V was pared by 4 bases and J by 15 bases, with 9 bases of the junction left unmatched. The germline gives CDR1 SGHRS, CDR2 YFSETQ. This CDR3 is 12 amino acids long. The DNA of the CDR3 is TGCGCCAGCAGCGAATTGACTAGCGCCCCGTTCTTC. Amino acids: CASSELTSAPFF.

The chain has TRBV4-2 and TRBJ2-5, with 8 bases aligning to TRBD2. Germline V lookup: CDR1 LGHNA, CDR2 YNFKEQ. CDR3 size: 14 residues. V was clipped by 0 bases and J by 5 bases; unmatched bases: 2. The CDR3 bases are TGTGCCAGCAGCCAAGAGTCGGGAGGGGAGACCCAGTACTTC. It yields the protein CASSQESGGETQYF.

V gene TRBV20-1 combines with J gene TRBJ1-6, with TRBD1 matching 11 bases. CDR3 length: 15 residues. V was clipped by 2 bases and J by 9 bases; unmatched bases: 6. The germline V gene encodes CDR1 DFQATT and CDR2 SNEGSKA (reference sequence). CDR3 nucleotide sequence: TGCAGTGCTAGAAGGCCCGGGACAGGGGGTTCACCCCTCCACTTT. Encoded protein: CSARRPGTGGSPLHF.

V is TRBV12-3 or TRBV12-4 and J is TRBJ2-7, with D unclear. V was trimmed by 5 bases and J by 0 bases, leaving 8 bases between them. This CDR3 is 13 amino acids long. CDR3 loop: CASSPRNSYEQYF. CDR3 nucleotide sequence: TGTGCCAGCAGTCCGCGCAACTCCTACGAGCAGTACTTC.

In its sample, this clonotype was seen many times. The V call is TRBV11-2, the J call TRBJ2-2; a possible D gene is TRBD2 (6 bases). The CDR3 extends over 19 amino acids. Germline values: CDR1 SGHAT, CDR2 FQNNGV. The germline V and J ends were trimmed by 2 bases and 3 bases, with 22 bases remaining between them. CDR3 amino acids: CASSLLPGLRTGHTGELFF. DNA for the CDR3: TGTGCCAGCAGCTTATTACCGGGACTCAGAACGGGTCACACCGGGGAGCTGTTTTTT.

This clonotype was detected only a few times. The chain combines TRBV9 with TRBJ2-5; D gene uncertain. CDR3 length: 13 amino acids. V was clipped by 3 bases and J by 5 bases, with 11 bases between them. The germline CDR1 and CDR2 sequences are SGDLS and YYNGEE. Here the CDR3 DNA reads TGTGCCAGCAGCGGAAGGGTAGGGGAGACCCAGTACTTC. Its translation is CASSGRVGETQYF.

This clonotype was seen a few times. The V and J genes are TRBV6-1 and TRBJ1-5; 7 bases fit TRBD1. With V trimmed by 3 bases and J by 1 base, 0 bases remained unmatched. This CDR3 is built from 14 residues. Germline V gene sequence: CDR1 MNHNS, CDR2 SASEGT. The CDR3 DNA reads TGTGCCAGCAGTGACAGGGGGAGCAATCAGCCCCAGCATTTT. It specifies CASSDRGSNQPQHF.

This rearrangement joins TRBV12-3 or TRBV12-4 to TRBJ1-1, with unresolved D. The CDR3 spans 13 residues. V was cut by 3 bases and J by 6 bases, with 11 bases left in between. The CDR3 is CASSFGRIAEAFF. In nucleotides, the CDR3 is TGTGCCAGCAGTTTCGGGCGTATAGCTGAAGCTTTCTTT.

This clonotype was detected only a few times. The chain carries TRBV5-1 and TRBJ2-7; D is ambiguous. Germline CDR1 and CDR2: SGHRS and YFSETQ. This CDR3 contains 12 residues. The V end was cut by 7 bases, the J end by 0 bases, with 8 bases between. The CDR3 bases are TGCGCCAGCGGAACAAGCTCCTACGAGCAGTACTTC. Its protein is CASGTSSYEQYF.

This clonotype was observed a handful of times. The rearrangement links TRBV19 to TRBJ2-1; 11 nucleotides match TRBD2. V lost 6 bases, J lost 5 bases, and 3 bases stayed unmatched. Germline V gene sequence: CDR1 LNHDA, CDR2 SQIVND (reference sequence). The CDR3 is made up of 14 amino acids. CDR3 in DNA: TGTGCCAGTAGGATTAGCGGGGGGGACAATGAGCAGTTCTTC. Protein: CASRISGGDNEQFF.

The CDR3 region is CASSLVEKETQYF. As DNA, the CDR3 is TGTGCCAGCAGTTTAGTAGAAAAAGAGACCCAGTACTTC. The V and J genes are TRBV12-3 or TRBV12-4 and TRBJ2-5, with unresolved D. Trimming removed 1 base at V and 3 bases at J, with 6 bases between. CDR3 length: 13 residues.

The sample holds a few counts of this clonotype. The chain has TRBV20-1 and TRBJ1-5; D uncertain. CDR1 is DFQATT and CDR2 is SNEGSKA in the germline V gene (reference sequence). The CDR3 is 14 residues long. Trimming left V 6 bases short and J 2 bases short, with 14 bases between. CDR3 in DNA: TGCAGTGCCTCGTCACAGTTTGGCAATCAGCCCCAGCATTTT. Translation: CSASSQFGNQPQHF.

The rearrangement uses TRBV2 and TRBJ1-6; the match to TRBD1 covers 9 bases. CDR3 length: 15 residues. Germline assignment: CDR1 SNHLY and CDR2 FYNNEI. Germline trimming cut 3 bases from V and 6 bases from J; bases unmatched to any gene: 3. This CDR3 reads CASSEGQGINSPLHF. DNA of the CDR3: TGTGCCAGCAGTGAGGGACAGGGAATTAATTCACCCCTCCACTTT.

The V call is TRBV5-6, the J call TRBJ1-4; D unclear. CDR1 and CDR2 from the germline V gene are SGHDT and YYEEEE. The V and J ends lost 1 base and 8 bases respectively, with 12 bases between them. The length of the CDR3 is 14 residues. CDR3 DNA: TGTGCCAGCAGCTTGTACCAAGGGAGAGAAAAACTGTTTTTT. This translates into CASSLYQGREKLFF.

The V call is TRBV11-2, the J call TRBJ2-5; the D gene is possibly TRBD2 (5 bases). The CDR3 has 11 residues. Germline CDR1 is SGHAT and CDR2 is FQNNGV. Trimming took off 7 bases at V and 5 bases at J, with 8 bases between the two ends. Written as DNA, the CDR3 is TGTGCCAGCACCTCGGGGGAGACCCAGTACTTC. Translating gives CASTSGETQYF.

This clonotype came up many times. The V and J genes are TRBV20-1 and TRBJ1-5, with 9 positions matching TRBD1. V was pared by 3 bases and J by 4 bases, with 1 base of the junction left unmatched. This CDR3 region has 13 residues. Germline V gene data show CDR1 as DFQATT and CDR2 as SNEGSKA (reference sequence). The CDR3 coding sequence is TGCAGTGCTAGGACAGGGGGGAATCAGCCCCAGCATTTT. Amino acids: CSARTGGNQPQHF.

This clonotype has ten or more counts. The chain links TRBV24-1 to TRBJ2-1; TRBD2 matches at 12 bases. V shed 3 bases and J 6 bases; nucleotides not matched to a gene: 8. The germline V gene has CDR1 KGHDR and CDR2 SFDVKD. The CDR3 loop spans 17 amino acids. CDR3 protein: CATSDNSPGLAGNEQFF. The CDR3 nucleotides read TGTGCCACCAGTGATAACTCCCCGGGACTAGCGGGCAATGAGCAGTTCTTC.

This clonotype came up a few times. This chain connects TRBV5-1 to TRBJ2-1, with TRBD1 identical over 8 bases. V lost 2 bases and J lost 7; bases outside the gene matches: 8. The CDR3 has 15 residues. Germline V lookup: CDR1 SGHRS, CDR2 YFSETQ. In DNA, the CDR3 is TGCGCCAGCAGCTTTTTGACAGGGGCGCAGAATGAGCAGTTCTTC. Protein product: CASSFLTGAQNEQFF.